These 4 T cell receptor beta chains originate from one sample sequenced in a study of OX40 agonist ivuxolimab in advanced cancers. Produced via immunoSEQ multiplex PCR; TCRdb's table is partial and in-frame only. The sample has tens of thousands of clones, around 89% seen once. Source: CD4+ or CD8+ T cells sorted from blood, taken in a trial of the OX40 agonist ivuxolimab. The receptor set was obtained from an adult with an advanced solid tumor such as melanoma, head and neck, liver or kidney cancer.

The chain uses TRBV6-9 and TRBJ2-2, with D uncertain. This CDR3 is built from 13 residues. The V end was cut by 6 bases, the J end by 5 bases, with 10 bases between. Germline CDR1 is MNHGY and CDR2 is SVAAGI. CDR3 in DNA: TGTGCCAGCAGATCAGGAAGGACCGGGGAGCTGTTTTTT. Translated, it gives CASRSGRTGELFF.

The table lists this clone with a few counts. The chain uses TRBV2 and TRBJ2-4; tentatively, D is TRBD1 (5 bases). Germline assignment: CDR1 SNHLY and CDR2 FYNNEI. The CDR3 has 13 amino acids. The V end was cut by 5 bases, the J end by 8 bases, with 13 bases between. The CDR3 DNA is TGTGCCAGCAGTAAGTGGGCCAGGGACATTCAGTACTTC. Its translation is CASSKWARDIQYF.

The rearrangement uses TRBV10-1 and TRBJ2-1, with 9 nucleotides matching TRBD1. Germline loops: CDR1 WNHNN, CDR2 SYGVQD (reference sequence). V shed 2 bases and J 7 bases; nucleotides not matched to a gene: 6. This CDR3 comprises 15 residues. This chain's CDR3 is CASSERGQGKNEQFF. In DNA, the CDR3 is TGCGCCAGCAGTGAGCGGGGACAGGGTAAGAATGAGCAGTTCTTC.

The chain carries TRBV7-9 and TRBJ1-1; D unresolved. In germline, CDR1 is SEHNR, CDR2 FQNEAQ (reference sequence). V was cut by 1 base and J by 11 bases, with 17 bases left in between. This CDR3 is 14 amino acids long. CDR3 region: CASSLVGSKGRAFF. CDR3 nucleotides: TGTGCCAGCAGCTTAGTAGGATCCAAGGGAAGGGCTTTCTTT.